This TCR beta chain was sequenced in a study of spatial heterogeneity in lung cancer. Study information: Alpha-chain detections were consistently fewer than beta-chain detections among the sequences.

Germline values: CDR1 SQVTM, CDR2 ANQGSEA. CDR3 size: 13 residues. V dropped 4 bases and J dropped 5; count of bases not matched to a gene: 2. This clonotype came up many times. What it recognizes is unknown. TCRdb re-called the 5' RACE reads through MiXCR, storing one row per CDR3 protein. Of some 110,000 distinct CDR3 sequences listed, approximately 12% are singletons. The time point: blood at routine non-recurrence follow-up after resection. Material for sequencing was whole RNA from tumor, nontumor lung or frozen PBMC, left unsorted. Whole-study findings and limits: Ubiquitous, expanded tumor-derived TCRs were more frequently observed in blood at resection than at follow-up.

This chain uses TRBV29-1 with TRBJ1-4; 9 bases map to TRBD1. The sequence came from a male donor with early-stage non-small cell lung cancer. The source material was PBMCs, sampled at follow-up. CDR3 sequence reads: CSVVGQGNEKLFF. The DNA of the CDR3 is TGCAGCGTTGTCGGACAGGGGAATGAAAAACTGTTTTTT.